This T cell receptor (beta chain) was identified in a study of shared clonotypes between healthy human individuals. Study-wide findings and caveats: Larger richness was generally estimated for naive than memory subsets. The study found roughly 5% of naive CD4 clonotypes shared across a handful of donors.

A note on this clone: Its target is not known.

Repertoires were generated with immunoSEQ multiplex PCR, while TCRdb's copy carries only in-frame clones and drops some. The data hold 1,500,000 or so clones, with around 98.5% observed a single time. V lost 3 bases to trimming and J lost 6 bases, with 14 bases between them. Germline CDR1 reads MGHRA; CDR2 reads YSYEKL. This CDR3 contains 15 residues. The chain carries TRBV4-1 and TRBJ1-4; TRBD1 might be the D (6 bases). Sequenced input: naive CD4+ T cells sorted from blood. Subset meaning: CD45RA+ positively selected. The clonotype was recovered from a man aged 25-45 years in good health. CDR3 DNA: TGCGCCAGCAGCCAGACGACAGGAACGTATGAAAAACTGTTTTTT. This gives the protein CASSQTTGTYEKLFF.